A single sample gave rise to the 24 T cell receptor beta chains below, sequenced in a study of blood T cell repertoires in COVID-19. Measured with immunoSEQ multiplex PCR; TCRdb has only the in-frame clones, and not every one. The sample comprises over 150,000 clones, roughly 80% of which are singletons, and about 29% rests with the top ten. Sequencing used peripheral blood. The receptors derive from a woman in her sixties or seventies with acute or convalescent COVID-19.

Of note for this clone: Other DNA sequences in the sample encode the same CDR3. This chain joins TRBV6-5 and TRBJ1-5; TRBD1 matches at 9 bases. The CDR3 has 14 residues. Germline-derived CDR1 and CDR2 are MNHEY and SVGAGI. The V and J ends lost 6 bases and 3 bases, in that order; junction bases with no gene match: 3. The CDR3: CASRRTGDNQPQHF. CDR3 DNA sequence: TGTGCCAGCAGACGGACAGGGGACAATCAGCCCCAGCATTTT.

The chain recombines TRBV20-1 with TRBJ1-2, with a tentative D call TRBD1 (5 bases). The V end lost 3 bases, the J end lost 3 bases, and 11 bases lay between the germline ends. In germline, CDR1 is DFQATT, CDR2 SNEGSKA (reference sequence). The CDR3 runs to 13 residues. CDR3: CSASLGQDYGYTF. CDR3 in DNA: TGCAGTGCTAGTCTCGGACAAGACTATGGCTACACCTTC.

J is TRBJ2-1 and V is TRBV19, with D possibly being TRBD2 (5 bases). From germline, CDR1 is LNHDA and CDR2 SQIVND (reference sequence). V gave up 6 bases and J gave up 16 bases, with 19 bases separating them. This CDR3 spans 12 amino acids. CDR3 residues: CASSLSSGIAFF. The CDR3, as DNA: TGTGCCAGTAGCCTCTCCTCGGGGATTGCCTTCTTC. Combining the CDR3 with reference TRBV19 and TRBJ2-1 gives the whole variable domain DGGITQSPKYLFRKEGQNVTLSCEQNLNHDAMYWYRQDPGQGLRLIYYSQIVNDFQKGDIAEGYSVSREKKESFPLTVTSAQKNPTAFYLCASSLSSGIAFFGPGTRLTVL.

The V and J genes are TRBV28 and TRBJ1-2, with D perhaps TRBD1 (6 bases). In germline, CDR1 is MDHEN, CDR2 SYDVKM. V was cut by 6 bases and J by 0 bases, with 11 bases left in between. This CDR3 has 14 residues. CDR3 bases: TGTGCCAGCAGAGAGACAGGAACTAACTATGGCTACACCTTC. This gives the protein CASRETGTNYGYTF.

The CDR3 DNA follows: TGTGCCAGCAGCCCTCCGCGGGGTACGCGGAATTCACCCCTCCACTTT. It yields the protein CASSPPRGTRNSPLHF. V is TRBV7-8 and J is TRBJ1-6, with D uncertain. The CDR3 covers 16 residues. The germline V gene has CDR1 SGHVS and CDR2 FQNEAQ. The V end was cut by 5 bases, the J end by 7 bases, with 18 bases between.

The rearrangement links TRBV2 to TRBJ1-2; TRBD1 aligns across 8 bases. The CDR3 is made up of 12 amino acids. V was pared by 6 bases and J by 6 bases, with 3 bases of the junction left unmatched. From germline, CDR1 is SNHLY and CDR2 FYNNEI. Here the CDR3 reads CASSLQGDGYTF. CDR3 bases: TGTGCCAGCAGCCTACAGGGGGATGGCTACACCTTC.

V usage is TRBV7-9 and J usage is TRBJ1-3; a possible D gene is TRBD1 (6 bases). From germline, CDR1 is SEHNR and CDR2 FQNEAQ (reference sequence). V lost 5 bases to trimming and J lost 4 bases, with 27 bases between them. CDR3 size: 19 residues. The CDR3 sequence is CASSRRGGLLGATGNTIYF. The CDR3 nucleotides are TGTGCCAGCAGCCGTAGGGGGGGGCTCCTTGGGGCGACCGGAAACACCATATATTTT.

DNA of the CDR3: TGTGCCATCAGTGAGTCGGGGACTAGCGGGGGGGCTAACGGTGAGCAGTTCTTC. It is translated as CAISESGTSGGANGEQFF. This chain links TRBV10-3 with TRBJ2-1, with 16 bases matching TRBD2. In germline, CDR1 is ENHRY, CDR2 SYGVKD. This CDR3 is built from 18 residues. J lost 9 bases, V lost 0 bases, and 8 bases had no gene match.

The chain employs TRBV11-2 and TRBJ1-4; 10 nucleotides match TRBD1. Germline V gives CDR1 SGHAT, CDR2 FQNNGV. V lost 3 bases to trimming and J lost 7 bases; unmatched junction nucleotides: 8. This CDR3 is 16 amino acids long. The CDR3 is CASSLRQGALGEKLFF. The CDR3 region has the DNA TGTGCCAGCAGCTTGCGACAGGGGGCTCTCGGTGAAAAACTGTTTTTT. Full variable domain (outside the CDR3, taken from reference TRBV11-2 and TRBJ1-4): EAGVAQSPRYKIIEKRQSVAFWCNPISGHATLYWYQQILGQGPKLLIQFQNNGVVDDSQLPKDRFSAERLKGVDSTLKIQPAKLEDSAVYLCASSLRQGALGEKLFFGSGTQLSVL.

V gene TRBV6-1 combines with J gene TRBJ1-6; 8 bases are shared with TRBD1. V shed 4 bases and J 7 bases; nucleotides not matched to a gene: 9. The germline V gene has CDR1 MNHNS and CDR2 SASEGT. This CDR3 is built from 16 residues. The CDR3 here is CASSGGRDRSNSPLHF. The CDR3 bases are TGTGCCAGCAGTGGGGGCCGGGACAGGTCGAATTCACCCCTCCACTTT.

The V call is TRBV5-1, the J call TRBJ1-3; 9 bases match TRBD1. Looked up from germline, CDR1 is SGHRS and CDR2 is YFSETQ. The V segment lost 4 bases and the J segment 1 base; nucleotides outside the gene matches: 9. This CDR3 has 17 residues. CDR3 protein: CASSPTRGQGSGNTIYF. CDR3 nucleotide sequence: TGCGCCAGCAGCCCGACCCGGGGACAGGGTTCTGGAAACACCATATATTTT.

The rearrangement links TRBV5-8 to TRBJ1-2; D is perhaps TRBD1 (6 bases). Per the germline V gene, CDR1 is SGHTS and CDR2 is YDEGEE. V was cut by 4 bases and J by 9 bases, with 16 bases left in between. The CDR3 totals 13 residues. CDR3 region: CASSPGGRRSYTF. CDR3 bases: TGTGCCAGCAGCCCGGGGGGGCGTAGGAGCTACACCTTC.

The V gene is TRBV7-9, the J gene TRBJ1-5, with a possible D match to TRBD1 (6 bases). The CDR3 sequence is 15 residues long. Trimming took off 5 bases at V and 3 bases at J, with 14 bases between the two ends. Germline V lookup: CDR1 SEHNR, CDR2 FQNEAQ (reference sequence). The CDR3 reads CASSTTRDTNQPQHF. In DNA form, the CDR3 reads TGTGCCAGCAGCACAACCCGGGACACCAATCAGCCCCAGCATTTT.

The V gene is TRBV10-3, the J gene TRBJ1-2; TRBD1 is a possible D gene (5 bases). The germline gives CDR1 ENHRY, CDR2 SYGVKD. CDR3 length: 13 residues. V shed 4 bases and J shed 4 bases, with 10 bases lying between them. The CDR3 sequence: CAISATAGYGYTF. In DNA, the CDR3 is TGTGCCATCAGTGCGACAGCGGGCTATGGCTACACCTTC.

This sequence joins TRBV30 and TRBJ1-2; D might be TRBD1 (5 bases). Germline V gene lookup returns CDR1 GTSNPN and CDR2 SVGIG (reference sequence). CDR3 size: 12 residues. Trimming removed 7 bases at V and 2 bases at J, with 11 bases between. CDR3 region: CAFPGGNYGYTF. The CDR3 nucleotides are TGTGCCTTCCCGGGGGGAAACTATGGCTACACCTTC.

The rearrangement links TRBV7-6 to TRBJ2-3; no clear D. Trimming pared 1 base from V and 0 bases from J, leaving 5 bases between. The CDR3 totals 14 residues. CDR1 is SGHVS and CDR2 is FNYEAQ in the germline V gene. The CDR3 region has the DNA TGTGCCAGCAGCTTAGGGAGTAGCACAGATACGCAGTATTTT. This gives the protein CASSLGSSTDTQYF.

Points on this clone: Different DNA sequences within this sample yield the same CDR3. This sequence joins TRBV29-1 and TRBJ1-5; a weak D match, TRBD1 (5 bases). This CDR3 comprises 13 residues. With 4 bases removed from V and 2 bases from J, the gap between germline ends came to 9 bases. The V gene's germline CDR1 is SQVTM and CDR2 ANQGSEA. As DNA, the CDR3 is TGCAGCGTTGGAGGGGAGGGCAATCAGCCCCAGCATTTT. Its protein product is CSVGGEGNQPQHF.

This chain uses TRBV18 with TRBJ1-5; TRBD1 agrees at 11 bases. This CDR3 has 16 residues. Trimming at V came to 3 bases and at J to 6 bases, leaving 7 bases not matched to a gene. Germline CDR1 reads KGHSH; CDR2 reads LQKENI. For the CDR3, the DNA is TGTGCCAGCTCACCTTCCGGGACAGGGGGGTTTCAGCCCCAGCATTTT. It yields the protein CASSPSGTGGFQPQHF.

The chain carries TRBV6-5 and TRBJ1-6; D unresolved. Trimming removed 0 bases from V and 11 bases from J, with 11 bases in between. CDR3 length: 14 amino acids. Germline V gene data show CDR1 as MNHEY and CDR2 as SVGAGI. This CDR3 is CASSYSRPPPPLHF. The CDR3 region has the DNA TGTGCCAGCAGTTACTCGAGGCCTCCTCCACCCCTCCACTTT.

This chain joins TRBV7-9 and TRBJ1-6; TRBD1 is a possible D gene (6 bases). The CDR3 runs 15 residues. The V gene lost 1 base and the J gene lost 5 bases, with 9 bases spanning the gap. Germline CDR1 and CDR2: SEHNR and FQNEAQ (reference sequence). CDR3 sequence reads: CASSLGTVNNSPLHF. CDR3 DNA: TGTGCCAGCAGCTTAGGGACAGTAAATAATTCACCCCTCCACTTT.

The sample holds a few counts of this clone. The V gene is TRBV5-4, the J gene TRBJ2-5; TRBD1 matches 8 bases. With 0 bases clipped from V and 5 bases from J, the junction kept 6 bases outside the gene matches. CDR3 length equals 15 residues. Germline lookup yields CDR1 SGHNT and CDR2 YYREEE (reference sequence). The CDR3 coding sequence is TGTGCCAGCAGCTTGGATCAGGGGGCGGCGGAGACCCAGTACTTC. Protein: CASSLDQGAAETQYF.

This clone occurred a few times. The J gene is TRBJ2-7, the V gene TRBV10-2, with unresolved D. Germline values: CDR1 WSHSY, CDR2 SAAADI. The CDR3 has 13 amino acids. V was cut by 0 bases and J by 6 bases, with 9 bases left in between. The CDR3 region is CASSESTSGEQYF. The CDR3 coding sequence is TGCGCCAGCAGTGAGTCGACTTCTGGCGAGCAGTACTTC.

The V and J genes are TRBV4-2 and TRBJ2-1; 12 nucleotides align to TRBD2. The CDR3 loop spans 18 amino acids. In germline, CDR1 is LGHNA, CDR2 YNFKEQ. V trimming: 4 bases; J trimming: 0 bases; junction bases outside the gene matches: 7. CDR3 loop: CASSLTTSGGSSYNEQFF. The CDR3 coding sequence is TGTGCCAGCAGCCTCACGACTAGCGGGGGATCCTCCTACAATGAGCAGTTCTTC.

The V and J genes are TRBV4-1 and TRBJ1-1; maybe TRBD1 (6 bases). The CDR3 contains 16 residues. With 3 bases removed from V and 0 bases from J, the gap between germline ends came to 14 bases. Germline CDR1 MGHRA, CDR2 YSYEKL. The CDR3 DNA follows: TGCGCCAGCAGCCATGCCCCCGGGACACTGAACACTGAAGCTTTCTTT. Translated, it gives CASSHAPGTLNTEAFF.